This is a list of T cell receptor beta chains from one sample in a study of OX40 agonist ivuxolimab in advanced cancers. Measured with immunoSEQ multiplex PCR; TCRdb has only the in-frame clones, and not every one. The repertoire consists of tens of thousands of clones, with around 84% occurring once and the leading ten covering approximately 2.6%. The source material was CD4+ or CD8+ T cells sorted from blood, sampled in a trial of the OX40 agonist ivuxolimab. The receptor set was obtained from an adult with an advanced solid tumor such as melanoma, head and neck, liver or kidney cancer. Each CDR3 is given with its conserved first and last residue. A D gene is named only where the DNA matches it firmly. The size field is filled for only some rows; it gives once, few, many or a size class.

TRBV5-1	TRBJ2-7	.	.	CASSLARGVFLYEQYF	TGCGCCAGCAGCTTGGCGAGGGGGGTTTTCTTGTACGAGCAGTACTTC
TRBV19	TRBJ1-1	.	.	CASSSQYGGTEAFF	TGTGCCAGTAGTTCCCAGTACGGGGGGACTGAAGCTTTCTTT
TRBV5-6	TRBJ1-3	.	.	CASSFGPGGATIYF	TGTGCCAGCAGCTTCGGACCGGGCGGGGCCACCATATATTTT
TRBV4-3	TRBJ1-5	TRBD1	.	CASSRDRGQPQHF	TGCGCCAGCAGCCGAGACAGGGGTCAGCCCCAGCATTTT
TRBV4-2	TRBJ1-6	TRBD1	.	CASSHDMGTGVGNSPLHF	TGTGCCAGCAGCCACGATATGGGGACAGGGGTAGGGAATTCACCCCTCCACTTT
TRBV19	TRBJ1-1	.	.	CASSWEGLGTEAFF	TGTGCCAGTAGCTGGGAGGGATTGGGGACTGAAGCTTTCTTT
TRBV9	TRBJ1-1	TRBD1	.	CASSVAANRGNTEAFF	TGTGCCAGCAGCGTAGCCGCCAACAGGGGGAACACTGAAGCTTTCTTT
TRBV7-9	TRBJ2-7	TRBD1	.	CASSSNVDRGYEQYF	TGTGCCAGCAGCTCCAACGTGGACAGGGGCTACGAGCAGTACTTC
TRBV4-1	TRBJ1-2	TRBD1	.	CASSRPGQDPLRGYGYTF	TGCGCCAGCAGCCGACCGGGACAGGACCCCCTAAGAGGCTATGGCTACACCTTC
TRBV7-2	TRBJ2-4	TRBD1	.	CASSRDRGNIQYF	TGTGCCAGCAGCCGGGACAGGGGGAACATTCAGTACTTC
TRBV29-1	TRBJ2-1	.	.	CSVEEGPFF	TGCAGCGTAGAGGAGGGACCGTTCTTC
TRBV11-3	TRBJ2-3	TRBD2	.	CASSLGLAGGMDTQYF	TGTGCCAGCAGCCTGGGACTAGCGGGAGGTATGGATACGCAGTATTTT
TRBV7-2	TRBJ2-1	TRBD1	.	CASSQGAVAAYNEQFF	TGTGCCAGCAGCCAGGGGGCGGTAGCGGCCTACAATGAGCAGTTCTTC
TRBV9	TRBJ1-2	.	once	CASSLDLNYGYTF	TGTGCCAGCAGCTTGGACCTTAACTATGGCTACACCTTC
TRBV9	TRBJ2-7	.	.	CASTIPGGPSYEQYF	TGTGCCAGCACCATTCCAGGGGGGCCCTCCTACGAGCAGTACTTC
TRBV11-2	TRBJ2-2	TRBD1	once	CASSFIRTGWAGELFF	TGTGCCAGCAGCTTCATTCGGACAGGGTGGGCCGGGGAGCTGTTTTTT
TRBV4-3	TRBJ2-1	.	.	CASSPQGRGLYNEQFF	TGCGCCAGCAGCCCGCAGGGGAGGGGGCTATACAATGAGCAGTTCTTC
TRBV6-1	TRBJ2-1	.	.	CASTNGARYEQFF	TGTGCCAGCACCAACGGCGCCAGGTATGAGCAGTTCTTC
TRBV19	TRBJ1-5	.	.	CASSIRDLGYSNQPQHF	TGTGCCAGTAGTATCCGGGACCTGGGGTATAGCAATCAGCCCCAGCATTTT
TRBV27	TRBJ2-7	.	.	CASSLRLQGPYEQYF	TGTGCCAGCAGTTTACGCTTGCAGGGGCCCTACGAGCAGTACTTC